This TCR beta chain was found in a study of CD8 T cells in ankylosing spondylitis. The study's findings and limits: CD8+ by phenotype, disease-linked clones were relatively rare in peripheral blood. Among TCR beta sequences, a motif of several highly homologous variants appeared characteristic of ankylosing spondylitis blood.

The germline V gene has CDR1 LNHNV and CDR2 YYDKDF (reference sequence). This CDR3 comprises 16 residues. The ends lost 0 bases at V and 1 base at J; junction bases unmatched: 0. This clonotype was counted ten times or more. Its cognate antigen is unknown. TCRdb processed the 5' RACE reads anew with MiXCR; each CDR3 protein has one entry. The sample has roughly 230,000 distinct CDR3 sequences, approximately 10% seen once; the top ten hold 2% to 3%. This sequence was found in a male donor with ankylosing spondylitis or in good health (not recorded which). Input material: blood, either unsorted or a sorted T cell fraction (not recorded which). The chain couples TRBV15 to TRBJ2-6, with TRBD1 matching over 7 bases. The DNA for the CDR3 is TGTGCCACCAGCAGAGAACAGGGGTCTGGGGCCAACGTCCTGACTTTC. Amino acids: CATSREQGSGANVLTF. The complete variable domain, with remaining parts taken from reference TRBV15 and TRBJ2-6, reads DAMVIQNPRYQVTQFGKPVTLSCSQTLNHNVMYWYQQKSSQAPKLLFHYYDKDFNNEADTPDNFQSRRPNTSFCFLDIRSPGLGDTAMYLCATSREQGSGANVLTFGAGSRLTVL.